The T cell receptor beta chain under discussion was sequenced for a study of sequential checkpoint blockade in melanoma. As for the study in general: Patients were randomized 1:1 to nivolumab-then-ipilimumab or ipilimumab-then-nivolumab first-line. DNA from 70 to 95 pretreatment tumor samples underwent TCRβ immunosequencing. After nivolumab or ipilimumab alone, about 20 patients had week-13 rebiopsies. Whole-study results and caveats: For nivolumab-first patients, baseline tumor clonality was associated with response.

The CDR3 runs to 13 residues. The V and J ends lost 5 bases and 7 bases respectively, with 13 bases between them. Per germline, CDR1 SGDLS and CDR2 YYNGEE. Notes on this clone: What it recognizes is unknown.

Profiled with immunoSEQ multiplex PCR; TCRdb holds only in-frame clones, not every one. Of 2,500 to 3,000 clones listed, around 21% were seen once; the top ten hold 16%. Treatment of the sample: randomized to nivolumab then ipilimumab (arm A) or the reverse (arm B). This chain joins TRBV9 and TRBJ1-5; TRBD1 is a possible D gene (5 bases). The source of this sequence is a human donor with melanoma. Sequencing used tumor tissue (inferred from file names), obtained from a patient given nivolumab and ipilimumab in sequence. The CDR3 loop reads CASSYRFGQPQHF. The CDR3 DNA reads TGTGCCAGCAGTTACAGGTTTGGACAGCCCCAGCATTTT.